The rows below give T cell receptor beta chains drawn from one sample of a study of shared clonotypes between healthy human individuals. Here immunoSEQ multiplex PCR was the method, and the copy in TCRdb shows in-frame clones only, minus some. The data contain 450,000 to 700,000 clones, 95% to 96% of them singletons. Sequencing was carried out using naive CD8+ T cells sorted from blood. All receptors derive from a woman in her 30s in good health. Each CDR3 is given with its conserved first and last residue. A D gene is named only where the DNA matches it firmly. Only part of the rows carry a size: once, few, many, or a class if the clone is expanded.

D,V,J,size,CDR3,DNA
TRBD1,TRBV18,TRBJ1-1,-,CASSPGTQGAYTEAFF,TGTGCCAGCTCACCGGGTACCCAGGGGGCCTACACTGAAGCTTTCTTT
-,TRBV11-3,TRBJ2-1,-,CASSLGMAPAYNEQFF,TGTGCCAGCAGCTTAGGTATGGCACCGGCCTACAATGAGCAGTTCTTC
TRBD1,TRBV5-6,TRBJ2-1,once,CASIPRDRVNNEQFF,TGTGCCAGCATCCCCCGGGACAGGGTAAACAATGAGCAGTTCTTC
-,TRBV7-8,TRBJ1-2,-,CASSLSGGSYGYTF,TGTGCCAGCAGCTTATCCGGGGGGAGCTATGGCTACACCTTC
-,TRBV9,TRBJ2-1,-,CASSTFTMPGSISGDEQFF,TGTGCCAGCAGCACTTTCACGATGCCGGGATCCATCTCGGGGGATGAGCAGTTCTTC
TRBD1,TRBV19,TRBJ2-7,-,CASSSLWGQNLYEQYF,TGTGCCAGTAGTAGTTTGTGGGGACAGAACCTCTACGAGCAGTACTTC
-,TRBV19,TRBJ2-6,-,CASSIRGLFSGANVLTF,TGTGCCAGTAGTATCAGGGGCCTCTTCTCTGGGGCCAACGTCCTGACTTTC
-,TRBV27,TRBJ1-5,-,CASSLGQPGSNQPQHF,TGTGCCAGCAGTTTAGGGCAGCCCGGAAGCAATCAGCCCCAGCATTTT
-,TRBV6-5,TRBJ2-5,-,CASSSGETQYF,TGTGCCAGCAGTTCCGGAGAGACCCAGTACTTC
-,TRBV4-1,TRBJ2-1,-,CASSQVISSYNEQFF,TGCGCCAGCAGCCAAGTTATAAGTTCCTACAATGAGCAGTTCTTC
-,TRBV5-1,TRBJ1-1,-,CASSLEPGAGTEAFF,TGCGCCAGCAGCTTGGAGCCGGGGGCCGGGACTGAAGCTTTCTTT
-,TRBV7-9,TRBJ1-1,-,CASSLFREGNTEAFF,TGTGCCAGCAGCTTATTCCGGGAGGGGAACACTGAAGCTTTCTTT
-,TRBV10-3,TRBJ1-1,-,CAISLWADTEAFF,TGTGCCATCAGTCTTTGGGCGGACACTGAAGCTTTCTTT
-,TRBV7-2,TRBJ2-7,-,CASSLWGPPGILVGDEQYF,TGTGCCAGCAGCCTCTGGGGGCCGCCCGGCATACTTGTTGGGGACGAGCAGTACTTC